Listed below are T cell receptor beta chains from one sample, sequenced in a study of shared clonotypes between healthy human individuals. Repertoires were generated with immunoSEQ multiplex PCR, while TCRdb's copy carries only in-frame clones and drops some. Of millions of clones in the sample, 85% to 95% were seen once. Input material: naive CD4+ T cells sorted from blood. Source of these receptors: a man aged 18-30 years in good health. CDR3s include the opening cysteine and the closing phenylalanine or tryptophan. A D gene is named only where the DNA matches it firmly. Clone size is not always given. Where it is, it says once, few, many or a class for expanded clones.

abundance	d_gene	j_gene	v_gene	CDR3aa	CDR3nt
once	-	TRBJ1-5	TRBV27	CASSLSSGGNQPQHF	TGTGCCAGCAGTTTATCTTCTGGGGGCAATCAGCCCCAGCATTTT
-	-	TRBJ2-7	TRBV2	CASSVLYAQYF	TGTGCCAGCAGTGTGTTGTACGCGCAGTACTTC
-	-	TRBJ2-5	TRBV18	CASSPLGDQETQYF	TGTGCCAGCTCACCTCTAGGGGACCAAGAGACCCAGTACTTC
-	TRBD1	TRBJ1-1	TRBV6-1	CASKIQGGTEAFF	TGTGCCAGCAAAATACAGGGGGGCACTGAAGCTTTCTTT
-	-	TRBJ2-7	TRBV7-2	CASSFQSYYEQYF	TGTGCCAGCAGCTTCCAGAGTTACTACGAGCAGTACTTC
-	TRBD1	TRBJ1-5	TRBV5-8	CASSRQGYNSNQPQHF	TGTGCCAGCAGCAGACAGGGTTATAATAGCAATCAGCCCCAGCATTTT
-	TRBD1	TRBJ1-2	TRBV6-1	CASRPMGQGYGYTF	TGTGCCAGCAGGCCCATGGGACAGGGATATGGCTACACCTTC
-	TRBD1	TRBJ1-5	TRBV18	CASSELQGNQPQHF	TGTGCCAGCTCAGAATTACAGGGGAATCAGCCCCAGCATTTT
-	-	TRBJ2-1	TRBV1	CTSSQEVGGDSNEQFF	TGCACCAGCAGCCAAGAGGTTGGCGGGGATAGCAATGAGCAGTTCTTC
once	TRBD1	TRBJ1-3	TRBV5-1	CASSLGDRFTSGNTIYF	TGCGCCAGCAGCCTAGGGGACAGGTTTACCTCTGGAAACACCATATATTTT
few	-	TRBJ2-7	TRBV30	CAWSKTHEQYF	TGTGCCTGGAGTAAGACCCACGAGCAGTACTTC
-	TRBD1	TRBJ2-7	TRBV5-1	CASSWETGCALPSEQYF	TGCGCCAGCAGCTGGGAGACAGGGTGCGCGCTTCCGTCCGAGCAGTACTTC
-	-	TRBJ1-1	TRBV6-5	CASSEGMNTEAFF	TGTGCCAGCAGTGAGGGAATGAACACTGAAGCTTTCTTT
-	-	TRBJ2-2	TRBV15	CATSRDPPGTGELFF	TGTGCCACCAGCAGAGATCCCCCGGGGACCGGGGAGCTGTTTTTT
-	TRBD1	TRBJ1-1	TRBV13	CASSLGVRIGGDRPYGNTEAFF	TGTGCCAGCAGCTTAGGGGTAAGAATTGGTGGGGACAGGCCCTATGGGAACACTGAAGCTTTCTTT
-	-	TRBJ2-2	TRBV5-6	CASSSNWNTGTGELFF	TGTGCCAGCAGCTCGAACTGGAATACAGGGACCGGGGAGCTGTTTTTT
-	-	TRBJ1-1	TRBV2	CASSGEQKNTEAFF	TGTGCCAGCAGCGGGGAACAGAAGAACACTGAAGCTTTCTTT
-	-	TRBJ2-1	TRBV19	CASSSRLSSYNEQFF	TGTGCCAGTAGTTCTCGGCTATCCTCCTACAATGAGCAGTTCTTC
-	TRBD1	TRBJ1-2	TRBV12-5	CASGPGQGARILFYGYTF	TGTGCTAGTGGGCCGGGACAGGGGGCGCGTATCCTTTTCTATGGCTACACCTTC
once	-	TRBJ2-7	TRBV7-2	CASSSDGSYEQYF	TGTGCCAGCAGTTCGGACGGTTCCTACGAGCAGTACTTC
-	-	TRBJ1-1	TRBV11-2	CASTRNLNTEAFF	TGTGCCAGCACCCGGAATTTGAACACTGAAGCTTTCTTT
-	-	TRBJ1-2	TRBV27	CASSFGGDYGYTF	TGTGCCAGCAGTTTTGGCGGGGACTATGGCTACACCTTC
-	TRBD2	TRBJ2-3	TRBV7-7	CASSLAGQPDTQYF	TGTGCTAGCAGCTTAGCGGGGCAGCCAGATACGCAGTATTTT
-	TRBD2	TRBJ2-5	TRBV7-9	CASTSPGGPQETQYF	TGTGCCAGCACCTCCCCGGGGGGGCCCCAAGAGACCCAGTACTTC
-	-	TRBJ2-7	TRBV10-3	CAISGAENGEQYF	TGTGCCATCAGTGGCGCGGAGAACGGAGAGCAGTACTTC
-	-	TRBJ2-7	TRBV6-1	CASKKLSGKYEQYF	TGTGCCAGCAAAAAACTCTCGGGCAAATACGAGCAGTACTTC
-	-	TRBJ2-5	TRBV6-1	CASSGTRRGTQYF	TGTGCCAGCAGTGGGACTCGGAGGGGGACCCAGTACTTC
-	TRBD1	TRBJ2-1	TRBV11-3	CASSSNPGQGDNEQFF	TGTGCCAGCAGCTCGAATCCGGGACAGGGAGACAATGAGCAGTTCTTC
once	-	TRBJ2-3	TRBV7-9	CASSLDSGSTDTQYF	TGTGCCAGCAGCTTAGACAGCGGTAGCACAGATACGCAGTATTTT
-	-	TRBJ2-7	TRBV7-2	CASSLDYYEQYF	TGTGCCAGCAGCTTAGATTACTACGAGCAGTACTTC
-	-	TRBJ1-3	TRBV14	CASSPISRGSGNTIYF	TGTGCCAGCAGCCCTATTAGTAGGGGGTCTGGAAACACCATATATTTT
-	-	TRBJ2-2	TRBV6-6	CASSYDWVNGELFF	TGTGCCAGCAGTTACGATTGGGTTAACGGGGAGCTGTTTTTT
-	-	TRBJ1-2	TRBV27	CASSLSRGAANYGYTF	TGTGCCAGCAGTTTATCGAGGGGGGCTGCTAACTATGGCTACACCTTC
-	TRBD2	TRBJ2-5	TRBV5-6	CASNPASGSPETQYF	TGTGCCAGCAACCCGGCTAGCGGGAGTCCGGAGACCCAGTACTTC
-	-	TRBJ2-1	TRBV4-2	CASSGGYEQFF	TGTGCCAGCTCCGGGGGCTATGAGCAGTTCTTC
-	-	TRBJ1-2	TRBV7-2	CASSLGQAANYGYTF	TGTGCCAGCAGCTTAGGGCAGGCAGCTAACTATGGCTACACCTTC
-	TRBD2	TRBJ2-3	TRBV11-2	CASSLRSSGDTDTQYF	TGTGCCAGCAGCTTACGTTCTAGCGGGGACACAGATACGCAGTATTTT
-	-	TRBJ2-3	TRBV18	CASSPPLQGTDTQYF	TGTGCCAGCTCACCACCGTTACAGGGCACAGATACGCAGTATTTT
-	TRBD1	TRBJ2-5	TRBV4-1	CASSQAGTGAETQYF	TGCGCCAGCAGCCAAGCGGGGACAGGGGCAGAGACCCAGTACTTC
-	TRBD2	TRBJ2-5	TRBV5-1	CASSPGTSQETQYF	TGCGCCAGCAGCCCGGGGACTAGTCAAGAGACCCAGTACTTC
-	TRBD2	TRBJ2-7	TRBV5-1	CASSLATSGGPNSYEQYF	TGCGCCAGCAGCTTAGCGACTAGCGGGGGGCCAAACTCCTACGAGCAGTACTTC
-	-	TRBJ1-5	TRBV28	CASSPPGTGNQPQHF	TGTGCCAGCAGCCCCCCAGGGACGGGCAATCAGCCCCAGCATTTT
-	-	TRBJ1-1	TRBV7-9	CASSLGWGFSAFF	TGTGCCAGCAGCTTAGGATGGGGGTTCTCGGCTTTCTTT
-	TRBD2	TRBJ2-3	TRBV10-3	CAISGGLVDRAPPDTQYF	TGTGCCATCAGTGGGGGACTAGTGGATCGAGCACCCCCAGATACGCAGTATTTT
-	TRBD1	TRBJ2-5	TRBV27	CASSRQGIVWYF	TGTGCCAGCAGCAGACAGGGGATAGTTTGGTACTTC
once	-	TRBJ1-1	TRBV5-1	CASSSQAGANTEAFF	TGCGCCAGCAGCTCCCAGGCAGGGGCGAACACTGAAGCTTTCTTT
-	TRBD1	TRBJ1-2	TRBV19	CASSIRGPGRNYGYTF	TGTGCCAGTAGTATAAGGGGGCCCGGACGGAACTATGGCTACACCTTC
-	-	TRBJ1-2	TRBV6-5	CASSPEINRPGYTF	TGTGCCAGCAGTCCCGAGATCAACCGGCCTGGCTACACCTTC
-	TRBD2	TRBJ2-1	TRBV30	CAYQLAGAYNEQFF	TGTGCCTACCAACTAGCGGGGGCCTACAATGAGCAGTTCTTC
-	-	TRBJ1-2	TRBV18	CASSPPAWGTNYGYTF	TGTGCCAGCTCACCACCAGCATGGGGCACTAACTATGGCTACACCTTC
-	TRBD1	TRBJ1-6	TRBV6-5	CASSYSRTGPSPLHF	TGTGCCAGCAGTTACTCCCGGACAGGGCCTTCACCCCTCCACTTT
-	-	TRBJ2-3	TRBV27	CASSFRRGTDTQYF	TGTGCCAGCAGTTTTCGAAGGGGCACAGATACGCAGTATTTT
once	-	TRBJ1-2	TRBV19	CASSTAAGGYTF	TGTGCCAGTAGTACGGCCGCTGGGGGCTACACCTTC
-	TRBD1	TRBJ2-1	TRBV28	CASSLVDRLNNEQFF	TGTGCCAGCAGCCTCGTGGACAGGCTAAACAATGAGCAGTTCTTC
-	-	TRBJ1-6	TRBV5-1	CASSLKGNNSPLHF	TGCGCCAGCAGCTTGAAAGGGAATAATTCACCCCTCCACTTT
-	-	TRBJ1-4	TRBV25-1	CASSEQKATNEKLFF	TGTGCCAGCAGTGAACAGAAAGCAACTAATGAAAAACTGTTTTTT
-	-	TRBJ2-7	TRBV18	CASSPTTGEYEQYF	TGTGCCAGCTCACCTACCACAGGCGAATACGAGCAGTACTTC
-	TRBD1	TRBJ1-2	TRBV19	CASSHTTGTGPDYGYTF	TGTGCCAGTAGCCACACAACCGGGACAGGGCCAGATTATGGCTACACCTTC
-	TRBD2	TRBJ2-7	TRBV5-1	CASSLAVGLAGGREQYF	TGCGCCAGCAGCTTGGCCGTCGGACTAGCGGGAGGGCGCGAGCAGTACTTC